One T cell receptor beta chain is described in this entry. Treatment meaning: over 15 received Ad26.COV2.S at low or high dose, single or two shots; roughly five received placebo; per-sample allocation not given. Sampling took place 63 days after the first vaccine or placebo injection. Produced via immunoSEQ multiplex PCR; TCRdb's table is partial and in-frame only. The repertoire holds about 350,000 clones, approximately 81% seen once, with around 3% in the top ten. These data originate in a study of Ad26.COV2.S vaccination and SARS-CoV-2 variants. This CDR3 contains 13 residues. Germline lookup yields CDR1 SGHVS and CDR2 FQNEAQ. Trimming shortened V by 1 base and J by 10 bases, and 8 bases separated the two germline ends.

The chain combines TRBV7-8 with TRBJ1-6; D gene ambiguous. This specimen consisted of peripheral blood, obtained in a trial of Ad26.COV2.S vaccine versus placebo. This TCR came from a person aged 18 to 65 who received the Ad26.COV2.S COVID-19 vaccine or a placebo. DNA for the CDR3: TGTGCCAGCAGCTTAGACGGGGAGTCACCCCTCCACTTT. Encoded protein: CASSLDGESPLHF.